Sequencing of this T cell receptor (beta chain) was carried out in a study of blood T cells in healthy people across ages (dated by TCRdb to between 2014 and 2016). General notes on the study: In model experiments, roughly one uniquely barcoded TCR beta cDNA molecule per two T cells was captured by template switching. The study measured age-related changes in TCR beta repertoire diversity using deep sequencing normalized with unique cDNA molecular identifiers. The donors were divided into four age groups: young (average around 16 years), middle-aged (about 40), aged (under 70) and long-lived (more than 75). Two additional independent replicas of 1 million unique cDNA reads from the same blood draw were analyzed for two donors (one aged 18 to 30 and one aged 80 or older). The paper as a whole reports these results and caveats: Because profiling used bulk unsorted PBMCs, naive and antigen-experienced compartments could not be compared conclusively. As age increased, observed TCR beta diversity per million T cells dropped in a roughly linear way, and a significant reduction was already evident by age 40. Compared with the aged group, more naive CD4+ T cells, fewer expanded clones and increased TCR diversity were shown by the long-lived group, suggesting age selection. The CMV infection status of donors was not known, potentially confounding age-related changes in expanded clonotypes. Estimates of total diversity based on one million sequenced T cells were regarded as lower bounds and as underestimates. A strong correlation was found between observed TCR beta diversity and the percentage of naive T cells measured by flow cytometry.

About this clonotype itself: What antigen it recognizes has not been identified. No much larger clonotype is one base removed from it; base qualities were not supplied.

Preparation of the library involved 5' RACE. TCRdb names Illumina HiSeq 2500 as the instrument used. A second roughly 6 to 11 cycle PCR used a sample-barcoded 5' primer and a J-beta primer mix. A template-switch 5' adaptor carrying 12 random nucleotides introduced a unique molecular identifier onto each TCR beta cDNA molecule. Each sample yielded at least 2.5 million CDR3-containing paired-end reads. First-strand cDNA synthesis was performed from all RNA using the Mint cDNA synthesis kit, with priming by a TRBC-specific oligonucleotide. All cDNA was treated with uracil-DNA glycosylase and then went through a first 18-cycle PCR with the universal primers M1SS and BC2_uni_R. The authors' analysis ran thus. For normalization, 1 million high-quality reads, each with a distinct molecular identifier, were randomly selected from each sample. Instead of being binned into consensus sequences, reads that shared molecular identifiers were thrown out. CDR3 identification, clonotype clustering and error correction used MiTCR with a Q25 quality threshold and the strictest error-elimination algorithm. Lower-bound total TCR beta diversity was estimated with a nonparametric unseen species model using Euler transformation. Clones were called with MiXCR by TCRdb after fastp trimmed the public reads at Q25, and only in-frame beta chains were retained. Rows with a matching CDR3 protein are joined into one entry that keeps the most common DNA and genes. The V and J calls, along with clone size, are taken from TCRdb and not from the paper's own processing. The sample includes some 1,000,000 distinct CDR3 sequences, with under 30% observed a single time. In total, the top ten clones hold around 0.7% of the sample.

V is shortened by 4 bases, J by 4 bases, and the region joining them spans 13 bases. The CDR3 measures 13 amino acids from cysteine to phenylalanine. Only the CDR3 DNA stays, 39 bases, in frame from base 1. CDR1 and CDR2, per the germline V gene, are SQVTM and ANQGSEA. Systemically healthy Caucasian individuals from Russia, approximately 39 in total and aged roughly 6 to 95 years, were included as donors. Approximately 9.3 milliliters of peripheral blood were drawn from each donor into EDTA-treated Vacutainer tubes. Ficoll-Paque density-gradient centrifugation was used to isolate PBMCs, with at least 6 million per sample. Total RNA was extracted from PBMCs with Trizol reagent, with at least 6 micrograms obtained per sample. For every donor, flow cytometry on a PBMC aliquot measured the percentage of naive CD45RAhigh/CD27high T cells. These records were also assigned to another study, of T cells of mothers and their children. As noted in the second study: The donors were nine systemically healthy Caucasian individuals, made up of three mothers and their six children. cDNA synthesis used all of the extracted RNA, with around 1.5 ug of RNA in each 15 ul reaction. In the second PCR, sample barcodes and 2-4 random nucleotides were introduced via the M1S primer. Each mother yielded over 9 million TCR beta CDR3 reads and each child 3 million to 3.5 million reads. Thymic selection similarly shapes TCR recombination output in related and unrelated pairs, with minor effect from inherited differences. Normalized repertoire overlap was always slightly but never significantly higher in related than unrelated mother-child pairs. No persistent microchimeric T cell clones were detected, at a sensitivity of roughly 100 clones per million clonotypes. Deep NGS was used in the study to compare the TCR beta repertoires of mothers and children and to look for features that separate related mother-child pairs from unrelated individuals. The mean age was 40 +/- 4 years for the mothers and roughly 10 +/- 4 years for the children. After adapters were ligated using NEBNext reagents, the libraries underwent 100+100 nt paired-end sequencing on an Illumina HiSeq 2000. To avoid cross-contamination, the mother libraries and the child libraries were prepared a month apart and sequenced in separate runs. Between roughly 500,000 and 2,300,000 distinct TCR beta clonotypes were identified per donor. Naive TCR beta clonotypes were estimated from low-frequency clonotypes matched to each donor's FACS-determined naive share, without sorting.

This clonotype originated in a girl aged 2 to 10 in good health. The chain employs TRBV29-1 and TRBJ1-2; the D gene is perhaps TRBD1, on 5 matching bases. The material sequenced was blood. The CDR3 reads as follows: CSVVPGSGYGYTF. The nucleotides read TGCAGCGTTGTGCCAGGGTCTGGCTATGGCTACACCTTC.